The 6 T cell receptor beta chains given below trace back to one sample, sequenced in a study of Ad26.COV2.S vaccination and SARS-CoV-2 variants. Clones were sequenced by immunoSEQ multiplex PCR, and TCRdb holds only the in-frame ones, with some missing. The sample contains some 340,000 clones, 85% of which appear only once. The treatment denotes: some 19 received Ad26.COV2.S at low or high dose, single or two shots; roughly five received placebo; per-sample allocation not given. Repertoires come from day 63 after the first vaccine or placebo injection. The specimen was peripheral blood, collected in a trial of Ad26.COV2.S vaccine versus placebo. These receptors originate from a person between 18 and 65 years old who received the Ad26.COV2.S COVID-19 vaccine or a placebo.

This chain uses TRBV2 with TRBJ1-2; possible D gene TRBD1, 5 bases. Germline CDR1 SNHLY, CDR2 FYNNEI. Trimming took 1 base from V and 4 from J, leaving 13 bases between them. The CDR3 totals 15 residues. The CDR3 loop reads CASSEDWGYVYGYTF. CDR3 DNA: TGTGCCAGCAGTGAAGATTGGGGGTACGTCTATGGCTACACCTTC.

V usage is TRBV4-1 and J usage is TRBJ1-4, with 9 bases that match TRBD1. V dropped 1 base and J dropped 5; count of bases not matched to a gene: 11. The CDR3 consists of 18 residues. Per the germline V gene, CDR1 is MGHRA and CDR2 is YSYEKL. In DNA form, the CDR3 reads TGCGCCAGCAGCCAAGGCTCGCGGGACAGGGTATTAAATGAAAAACTGTTTTTT. Translation: CASSQGSRDRVLNEKLFF.

This sequence joins TRBV5-1 and TRBJ1-1, with unresolved D. In germline, CDR1 is SGHRS, CDR2 YFSETQ. Trimming took 2 bases from V and 8 from J, leaving 16 bases between them. The CDR3 totals 14 residues. The CDR3 DNA reads TGCGCCAGCAGCTTTGACGGCCTCCCATCGGAAGCTTTCTTT. Translated, it gives CASSFDGLPSEAFF. Variable domain in full (rest from reference TRBV5-1 and TRBJ1-1): KAGVTQTPRYLIKTRGQQVTLSCSPISGHRSVSWYQQTPGQGLQFLFEYFSETQRNKGNFPGRFSGRQFSNSRSEMNVSTLELGDSALYLCASSFDGLPSEAFFGQGTRLTVV.

This clone turned up a few times. This chain's CDR3 is CASNVQGKPCEAFF. The CDR3 DNA sequence: TGCGCCAGCAACGTACAGGGGAAGCCCTGTGAAGCTTTCTTT. This chain joins TRBV10-1 and TRBJ1-1, with 7 bases lining up with TRBD1. Trimming at V came to 7 bases and at J to 7 bases, leaving 12 bases not matched to a gene. Germline assignment: CDR1 WNHNN and CDR2 SYGVQD (reference sequence). The CDR3 sequence is 14 residues long.

The CDR3 protein is CASSSLANEQFF. CDR3 in DNA: TGTGCCAGCAGTTCACTAGCGAATGAGCAGTTCTTC. This chain joins TRBV28 and TRBJ2-1; the match to TRBD2 covers 7 bases. The CDR3 has 12 residues. V was clipped by 4 bases and J by 7 bases; unmatched bases: 1. Germline V gene data show CDR1 as MDHEN and CDR2 as SYDVKM.

The genes are TRBV10-3 and TRBJ1-1; 8 nucleotides agree with TRBD1. Germline assignment: CDR1 ENHRY and CDR2 SYGVKD. The CDR3 length is 16 residues. V was pared by 6 bases and J by 2 bases, with 11 bases of the junction left unmatched. The CDR3 sequence: CAIRNFSTGDNTEAFF. The CDR3, as DNA: TGTGCCATCAGGAACTTTTCGACAGGGGACAACACTGAAGCTTTCTTT.